Listed below are T cell receptor beta chains from one sample, sequenced in a study of CD8 T cells in Susac syndrome. TCRdb redid the calling of the immunoSEQ multiplex PCR reads with MiXCR, one entry per CDR3 protein. This sample yields 400,000 or so distinct CDR3 sequences, of which 85% to 90% are seen a single time; more than 0.09% belongs to the top ten. The sample consisted of CD8+ T cells from PBMCs. The receptors were gathered from a human donor with multiple sclerosis. Each CDR3 is given with its conserved first and last residue. A D gene is named only where the DNA matches it firmly. The listing skips clone size in some rows; elsewhere it reads once, few, many or a size class.

clone_size: NA; d_call: NA; v_call: TRBV29-1; j_call: TRBJ1-2; cdr3_length: 11; cdr3_nt: TGCAGCGTACCACAGGCAGAGGGCTACACCTTC; cdr3_aa: CSVPQAEGYTF
clone_size: NA; d_call: NA; v_call: TRBV4-1; j_call: TRBJ2-6; cdr3_length: 16; cdr3_nt: TGCGCCAGCAGCCAAGATGGGACAACCGGGGCCAACGTCCTGACTTTC; cdr3_aa: CASSQDGTTGANVLTF
clone_size: NA; d_call: NA; v_call: TRBV30; j_call: TRBJ2-6; cdr3_length: 16; cdr3_nt: TGTGCCTGGAGTGGCCTGGGAATAACTGGGGCCAACGTCCTGACTTTC; cdr3_aa: CAWSGLGITGANVLTF
clone_size: once; d_call: NA; v_call: TRBV20-1; j_call: TRBJ2-4; cdr3_length: 13; cdr3_nt: TGCAGTGCTGAGATTTTAGCCAAAAACATTCAGTACTTC; cdr3_aa: CSAEILAKNIQYF
clone_size: NA; d_call: TRBD2; v_call: TRBV6-1; j_call: TRBJ2-1; cdr3_length: 15; cdr3_nt: TGTGCCGTAGGGCCGAGGCGGGGGGATTACAATGAGCAGTTCTTC; cdr3_aa: CAVGPRRGDYNEQFF
clone_size: NA; d_call: TRBD2; v_call: TRBV4-1; j_call: TRBJ2-3; cdr3_length: 15; cdr3_nt: TGCGCCAGCAGCCAAGAGGTAGCGGGAGGGGATACGCAGTATTTT; cdr3_aa: CASSQEVAGGDTQYF
clone_size: NA; d_call: NA; v_call: TRBV7-8; j_call: TRBJ2-1; cdr3_length: 15; cdr3_nt: TGTGCCAGCAGTCCCCTTGGGGTAACCTACAATGAGCAGTTCTTC; cdr3_aa: CASSPLGVTYNEQFF
clone_size: NA; d_call: NA; v_call: TRBV6-1; j_call: TRBJ1-1; cdr3_length: 14; cdr3_nt: TGTGCCAGCAGTATTTTAGGCCAGAACACTGAAGCTTTCTTT; cdr3_aa: CASSILGQNTEAFF
clone_size: NA; d_call: NA; v_call: TRBV5-6; j_call: TRBJ2-7; cdr3_length: 12; cdr3_nt: TGTGCCAGCAGCTTACTTCCCGTGGAGCAGTACTTC; cdr3_aa: CASSLLPVEQYF
clone_size: NA; d_call: NA; v_call: TRBV19; j_call: TRBJ1-5; cdr3_length: 15; cdr3_nt: TGTGCCAGTAGTACAGGGGTGGCTAGCAATCAGCCCCAGCATTTT; cdr3_aa: CASSTGVASNQPQHF
clone_size: once; d_call: TRBD2; v_call: TRBV4-1; j_call: TRBJ2-5; cdr3_length: 16; cdr3_nt: TGCGCCAGCAGCCACACTAGCGGGGGGGTCCAAGAGACCCAGTACTTC; cdr3_aa: CASSHTSGGVQETQYF
clone_size: NA; d_call: NA; v_call: TRBV7-9; j_call: TRBJ1-2; cdr3_length: 16; cdr3_nt: TGTGCCAGCAGCTTGTTGGGGGGCGCCAGCCCTTTTAGCTACACCTTC; cdr3_aa: CASSLLGGASPFSYTF
clone_size: NA; d_call: NA; v_call: TRBV7-7; j_call: TRBJ2-7; cdr3_length: 13; cdr3_nt: TGTGCTAGCAGCTTAGCCCAGGGCCACGAGCAGTACTTC; cdr3_aa: CASSLAQGHEQYF
clone_size: NA; d_call: NA; v_call: TRBV27; j_call: TRBJ2-5; cdr3_length: 13; cdr3_nt: TGTGCCAGCAGTTTGAATTTGGTAGAGACCCAGTACTTC; cdr3_aa: CASSLNLVETQYF
clone_size: NA; d_call: NA; v_call: TRBV4-1; j_call: TRBJ1-1; cdr3_length: 13; cdr3_nt: TGCGCCAGCAGCCAAGAAATGAACACTGAAGCTCTCTTT; cdr3_aa: CASSQEMNTEALF
clone_size: NA; d_call: TRBD1; v_call: TRBV6-5; j_call: TRBJ2-2; cdr3_length: 21; cdr3_nt: TGTGCCAGCAGTTTCACACCTCCGTGGGGGTGGACAGGGGCGAACACCGGGGAGCTGTTTTTT; cdr3_aa: CASSFTPPWGWTGANTGELFF
clone_size: NA; d_call: NA; v_call: TRBV29-1; j_call: TRBJ1-2; cdr3_length: 11; cdr3_nt: TGCAGCGCGGACAGCCTCTATGGCTACACCTTC; cdr3_aa: CSADSLYGYTF
clone_size: NA; d_call: TRBD2; v_call: TRBV7-9; j_call: TRBJ2-1; cdr3_length: 18; cdr3_nt: TGTGCCAGCAGCTTAGCGGAGATAGCGGGGACCTTCTACAATGAGCAGTTCTTC; cdr3_aa: CASSLAEIAGTFYNEQFF
clone_size: NA; d_call: TRBD2; v_call: TRBV7-7; j_call: TRBJ2-1; cdr3_length: 14; cdr3_nt: TGTGCTAGCAGCTCCTACAGCGGGAACTATGAGCAGTTCTTC; cdr3_aa: CASSSYSGNYEQFF
clone_size: NA; d_call: NA; v_call: TRBV29-1; j_call: TRBJ1-2; cdr3_length: 13; cdr3_nt: TGCAGCGTTGATGTGGGTGCTAACTATGGCTACACCTTC; cdr3_aa: CSVDVGANYGYTF
clone_size: NA; d_call: TRBD1; v_call: TRBV19; j_call: TRBJ1-1; cdr3_length: 15; cdr3_nt: TGTGCCAGTAGTATAGGGGGACAGGGGAACACTGAAGCTTTCTTT; cdr3_aa: CASSIGGQGNTEAFF